Below, one TCR beta chain is given with its context. The entry originates in a study of identical twins. The germline V gene encodes CDR1 MDHEN and CDR2 SYDVKM. Deletions cut 2 bases from V and 4 bases from J, with 11 bases between. This CDR3 contains 14 residues. MiXCR was run by TCRdb on the 5' RACE reads, yielding one entry per CDR3 protein. Of about 530,000 distinct CDR3 sequences in the sample, about 20% are singletons; the top ten hold approximately 0.48%. The sample was also reused in another study, on yellow fever vaccine responses in identical twins.

The receptor comes from a woman between 18 and 29 years old in good health. The sequenced material came from CD4+ T cells sorted from blood. The gene calls are TRBV28 and TRBJ1-2; D ambiguous. For the CDR3, the DNA is TGTGCCAGCAGTTTAGGCACTCCTGTCTATGGCTACACCTTC. Its translation: CASSLGTPVYGYTF.